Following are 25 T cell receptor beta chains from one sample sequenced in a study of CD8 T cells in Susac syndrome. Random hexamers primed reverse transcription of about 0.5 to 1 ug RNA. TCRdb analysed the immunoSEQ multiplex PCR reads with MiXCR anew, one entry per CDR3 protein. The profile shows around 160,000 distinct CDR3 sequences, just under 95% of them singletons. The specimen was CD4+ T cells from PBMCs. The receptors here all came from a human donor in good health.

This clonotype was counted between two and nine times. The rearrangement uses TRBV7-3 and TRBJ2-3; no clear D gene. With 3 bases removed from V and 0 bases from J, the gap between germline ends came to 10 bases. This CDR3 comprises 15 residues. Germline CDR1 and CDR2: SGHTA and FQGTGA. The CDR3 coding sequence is TGTGCCAGCAGCTTGGGTCAGTCCAGCACAGATACGCAGTATTTT. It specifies CASSLGQSSTDTQYF.

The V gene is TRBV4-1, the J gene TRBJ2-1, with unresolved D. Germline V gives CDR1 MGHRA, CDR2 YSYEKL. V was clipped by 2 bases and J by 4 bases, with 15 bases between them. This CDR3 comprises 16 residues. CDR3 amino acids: CASSQLDMLVYNEQFF. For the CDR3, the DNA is TGCGCCAGCAGCCAATTAGACATGCTGGTTTACAATGAGCAGTTCTTC.

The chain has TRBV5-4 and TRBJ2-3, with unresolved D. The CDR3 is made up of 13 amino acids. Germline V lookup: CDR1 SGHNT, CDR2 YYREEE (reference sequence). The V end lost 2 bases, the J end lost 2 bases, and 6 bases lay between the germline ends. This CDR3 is CASSFSATDTQYF. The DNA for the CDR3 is TGTGCCAGCAGCTTCTCAGCCACAGATACGCAGTATTTT.

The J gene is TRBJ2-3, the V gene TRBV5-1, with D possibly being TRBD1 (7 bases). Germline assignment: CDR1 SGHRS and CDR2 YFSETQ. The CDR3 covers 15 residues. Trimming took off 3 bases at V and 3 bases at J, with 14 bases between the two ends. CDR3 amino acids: CASSWAQGGTDTQYF. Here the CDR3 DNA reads TGCGCCAGCAGCTGGGCGCAGGGGGGTACAGATACGCAGTATTTT.

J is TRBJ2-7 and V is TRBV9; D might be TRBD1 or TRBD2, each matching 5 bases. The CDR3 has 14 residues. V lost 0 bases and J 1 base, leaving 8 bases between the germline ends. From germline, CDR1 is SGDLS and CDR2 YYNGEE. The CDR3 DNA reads TGTGCCAGCAGCGTAGCGGGGCGATCCTACGAGCAGTACTTC. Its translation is CASSVAGRSYEQYF.

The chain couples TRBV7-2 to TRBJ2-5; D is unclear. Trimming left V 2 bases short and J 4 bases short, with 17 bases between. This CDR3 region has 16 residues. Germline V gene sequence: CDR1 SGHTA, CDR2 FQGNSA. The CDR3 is CASSLQVQVLGETQYF. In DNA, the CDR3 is TGTGCCAGCAGCTTACAGGTGCAGGTGCTTGGAGAGACCCAGTACTTC.

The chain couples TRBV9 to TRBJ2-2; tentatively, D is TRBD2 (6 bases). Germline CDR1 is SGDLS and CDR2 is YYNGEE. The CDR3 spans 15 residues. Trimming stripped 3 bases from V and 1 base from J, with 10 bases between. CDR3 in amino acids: CASSARRGNTGELFF. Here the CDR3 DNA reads TGTGCCAGCAGCGCCCGGCGGGGGAACACCGGGGAGCTGTTTTTT.

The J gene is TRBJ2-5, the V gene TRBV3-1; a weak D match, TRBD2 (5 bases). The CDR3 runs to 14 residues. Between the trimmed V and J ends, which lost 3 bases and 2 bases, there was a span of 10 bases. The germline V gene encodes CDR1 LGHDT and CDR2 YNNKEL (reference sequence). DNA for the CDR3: TGTGCCAGCAGCCAGCGGGCACTTCAAGAGACCCAGTACTTC. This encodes CASSQRALQETQYF.

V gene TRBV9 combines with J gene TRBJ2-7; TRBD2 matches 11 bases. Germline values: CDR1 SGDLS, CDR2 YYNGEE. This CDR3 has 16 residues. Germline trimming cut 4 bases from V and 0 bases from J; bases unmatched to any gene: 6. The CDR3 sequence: CASSSGGTSGSYEQYF. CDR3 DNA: TGTGCCAGCAGCTCTGGAGGGACTAGCGGCTCCTACGAGCAGTACTTC.

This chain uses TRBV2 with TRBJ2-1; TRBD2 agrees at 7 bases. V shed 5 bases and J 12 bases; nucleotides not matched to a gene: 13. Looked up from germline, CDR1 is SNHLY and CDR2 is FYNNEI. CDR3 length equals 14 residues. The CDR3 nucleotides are TGTGCCAGCAGTACTATAGCGGGCCCCCAGGCGCAGTTCTTC. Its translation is CASSTIAGPQAQFF.

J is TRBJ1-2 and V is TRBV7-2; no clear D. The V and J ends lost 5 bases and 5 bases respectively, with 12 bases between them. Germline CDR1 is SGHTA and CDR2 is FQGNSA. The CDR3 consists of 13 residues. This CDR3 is CASSTTDFYGYTF. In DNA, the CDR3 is TGTGCCAGCAGCACGACGGACTTTTATGGCTACACCTTC.

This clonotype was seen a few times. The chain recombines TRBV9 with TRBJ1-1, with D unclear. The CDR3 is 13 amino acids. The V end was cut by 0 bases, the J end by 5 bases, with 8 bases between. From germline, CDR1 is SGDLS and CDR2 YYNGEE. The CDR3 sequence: CASSVEVSTEAFF. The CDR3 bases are TGTGCCAGCAGCGTAGAGGTCAGTACTGAAGCTTTCTTT. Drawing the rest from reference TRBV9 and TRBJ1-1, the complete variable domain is DSGVTQTPKHLITATGQRVTLRCSPRSGDLSVYWYQQSLDQGLQFLIQYYNGEERAKGNILERFSAQQFPDLHSELNLSSLELGDSALYFCASSVEVSTEAFFGQGTRLTVV.

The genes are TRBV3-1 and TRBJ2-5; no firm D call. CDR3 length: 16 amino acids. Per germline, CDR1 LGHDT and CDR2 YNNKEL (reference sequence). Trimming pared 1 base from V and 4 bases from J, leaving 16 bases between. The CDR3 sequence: CASSQGTPLVGETQYF. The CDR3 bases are TGTGCCAGCAGCCAAGGGACCCCCTTAGTCGGAGAGACCCAGTACTTC.

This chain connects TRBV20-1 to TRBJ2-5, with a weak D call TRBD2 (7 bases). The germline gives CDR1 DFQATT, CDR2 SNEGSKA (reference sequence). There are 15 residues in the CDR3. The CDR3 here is CSPKTWGGQQETQYF. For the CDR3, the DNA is TGCAGCCCAAAAACGTGGGGGGGGCAGCAAGAGACCCAGTACTTC.

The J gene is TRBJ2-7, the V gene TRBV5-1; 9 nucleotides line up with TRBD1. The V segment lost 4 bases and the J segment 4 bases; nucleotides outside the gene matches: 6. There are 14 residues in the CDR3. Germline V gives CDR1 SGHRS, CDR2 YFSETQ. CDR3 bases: TGCGCCAGCAGCGCGGGGACAGGGAATTACGAGCAGTACTTC. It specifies CASSAGTGNYEQYF.

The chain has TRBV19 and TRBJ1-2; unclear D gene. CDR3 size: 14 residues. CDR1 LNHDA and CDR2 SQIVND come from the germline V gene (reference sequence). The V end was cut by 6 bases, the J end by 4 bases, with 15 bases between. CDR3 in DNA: TGTGCCAGTAGCCCCCGGGCAGCTCTCTATGGCTACACCTTC. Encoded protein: CASSPRAALYGYTF.

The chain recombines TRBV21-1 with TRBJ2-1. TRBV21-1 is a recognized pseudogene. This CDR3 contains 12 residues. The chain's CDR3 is CASSDHGNEQFF. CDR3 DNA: TGTGCCAGCAGCGACCATGGCAATGAGCAGTTCTTC.

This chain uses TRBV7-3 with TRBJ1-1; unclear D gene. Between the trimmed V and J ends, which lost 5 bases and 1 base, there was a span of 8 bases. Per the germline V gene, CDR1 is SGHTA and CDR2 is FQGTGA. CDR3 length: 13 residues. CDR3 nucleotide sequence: TGTGCCAGCAGCGCCACAGCGAACACTGAAGCTTTCTTT. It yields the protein CASSATANTEAFF.

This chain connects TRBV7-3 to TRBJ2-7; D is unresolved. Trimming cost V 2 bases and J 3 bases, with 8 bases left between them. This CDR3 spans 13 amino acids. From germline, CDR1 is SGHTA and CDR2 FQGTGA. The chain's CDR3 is CASSLGSGYEQYF. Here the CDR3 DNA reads TGTGCCAGCAGCTTAGGGTCTGGCTACGAGCAGTACTTC. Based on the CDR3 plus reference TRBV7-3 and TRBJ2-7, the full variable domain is GAGVSQTPSNKVTEKGKYVELRCDPISGHTALYWYRQSLGQGPEFLIYFQGTGAADDSGLPNDRFFAVRPEGSVSTLKIQRTERGDSAVYLCASSLGSGYEQYFGPGTRLTVT.

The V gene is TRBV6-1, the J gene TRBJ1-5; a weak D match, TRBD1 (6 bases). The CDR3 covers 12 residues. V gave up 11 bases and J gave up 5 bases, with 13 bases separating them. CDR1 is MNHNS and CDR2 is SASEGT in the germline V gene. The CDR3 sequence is CAPWEGDQPQHF. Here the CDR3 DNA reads TGTGCCCCATGGGAGGGGGATCAGCCCCAGCATTTT.

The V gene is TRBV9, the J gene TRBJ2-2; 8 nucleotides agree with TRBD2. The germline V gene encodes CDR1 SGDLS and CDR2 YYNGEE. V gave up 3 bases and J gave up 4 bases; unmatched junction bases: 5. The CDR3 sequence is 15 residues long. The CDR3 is CASSAGGTPTGELFF. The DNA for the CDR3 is TGTGCCAGCAGCGCGGGGGGGACCCCCACCGGGGAGCTGTTTTTT.

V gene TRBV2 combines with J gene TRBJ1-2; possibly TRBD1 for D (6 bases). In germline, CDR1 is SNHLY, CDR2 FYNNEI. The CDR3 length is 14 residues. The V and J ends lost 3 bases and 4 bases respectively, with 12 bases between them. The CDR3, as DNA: TGTGCCAGCAGTGAGCCAGCGGGGGCCTATGGCTACACCTTC. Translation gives CASSEPAGAYGYTF.

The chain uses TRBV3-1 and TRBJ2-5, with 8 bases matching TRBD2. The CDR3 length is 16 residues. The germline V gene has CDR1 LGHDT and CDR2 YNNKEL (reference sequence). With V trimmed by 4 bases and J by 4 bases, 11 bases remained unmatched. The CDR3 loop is CASSLHVRGGRETQYF. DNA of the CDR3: TGTGCCAGCAGCCTCCATGTTCGGGGGGGCCGAGAGACCCAGTACTTC.

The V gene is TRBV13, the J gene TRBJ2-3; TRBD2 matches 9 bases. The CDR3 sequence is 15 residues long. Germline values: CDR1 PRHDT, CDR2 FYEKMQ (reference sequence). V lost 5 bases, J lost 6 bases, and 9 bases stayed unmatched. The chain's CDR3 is CASSASAGGWDTQYF. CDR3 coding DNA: TGTGCCAGCAGCGCCTCAGCGGGGGGATGGGATACGCAGTATTTT.

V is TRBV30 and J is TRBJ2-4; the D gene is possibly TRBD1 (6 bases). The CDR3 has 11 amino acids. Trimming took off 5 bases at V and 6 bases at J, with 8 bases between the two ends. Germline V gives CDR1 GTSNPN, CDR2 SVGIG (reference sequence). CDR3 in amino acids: CAWGQLNIQYF. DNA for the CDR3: TGTGCCTGGGGACAGTTAAACATTCAGTACTTC.